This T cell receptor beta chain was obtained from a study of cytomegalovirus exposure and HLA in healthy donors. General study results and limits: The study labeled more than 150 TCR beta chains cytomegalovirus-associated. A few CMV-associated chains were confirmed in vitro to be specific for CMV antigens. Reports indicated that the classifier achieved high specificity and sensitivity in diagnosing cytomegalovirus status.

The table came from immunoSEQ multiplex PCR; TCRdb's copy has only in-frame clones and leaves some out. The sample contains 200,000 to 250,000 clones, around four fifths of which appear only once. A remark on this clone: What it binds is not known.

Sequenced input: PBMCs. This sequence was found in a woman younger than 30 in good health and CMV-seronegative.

CDR3 nucleotide sequence: TGTGCCAGCAGAGGACAGACCTGGGAGACCCAGTACTTC. Translation: CASRGQTWETQYF. The chain joins TRBV28 to TRBJ2-5, with a weak D call TRBD1 (6 bases). Germline lookup yields CDR1 MDHEN and CDR2 SYDVKM. This CDR3 contains 13 residues. The V end lost 6 bases, the J end lost 5 bases, and 13 bases lay between the germline ends.